This TCR beta chain was captured by sequencing in a study of cytomegalovirus exposure and HLA in healthy donors. Study-wide context: Out of several hundred genotyped donors, less than 85% belonged to the Caucasian-associated ancestry cluster.

Trimming removed 1 base at V and 6 bases at J, with 9 bases between. Germline V gene sequence: CDR1 LGHNA, CDR2 YNFKEQ. This CDR3 comprises 13 residues. A note on this clone: Its antigen is undetermined.

Study conclusions and caveats: The only immune exposure information that was available was CMV serostatus.

PCR amplification relied on 60 Vbeta primers (plus 13 Jbeta primers). Here immunoSEQ multiplex PCR was the method, and the copy in TCRdb shows in-frame clones only, minus some. The sample's table shows about 51,000 clones. V and J are TRBV4-2 and TRBJ1-1; D is unclear. The sequenced sample consisted of PBMCs. The clonotype comes from a man aged 35-49 years in good health and CMV-seropositive. The CDR3: CASSQGSRAEAFF. The DNA for the CDR3 is TGTGCCAGCAGCCAAGGGAGTCGCGCTGAAGCTTTCTTT.